One sample yielded the 4 T cell receptor beta chains listed below, sequenced in a study of shared clonotypes between healthy human individuals. Some clones are missing from TCRdb's copy, which holds only in-frame ones; the method was immunoSEQ multiplex PCR. The table shows 2 million to 2.5 million clones, with 80% to 95% occurring only once. Sequenced sample: naive CD4+ T cells from PBMCs. The subset: CD45RA+ positively selected. Source of these receptors: a man younger than 35 in good health. Some clones in this sample may be carry-over from other donors' samples.

The J gene is TRBJ2-1, the V gene TRBV11-2; the D call may be TRBD1 or TRBD2 (5 bases each). The V end lost 5 bases, the J end lost 15 bases, and 23 bases lay between the germline ends. The CDR3 has 14 amino acids. Germline assignment: CDR1 SGHAT and CDR2 FQNNGV. The CDR3 bases are TGTGCCAGCAGCAACCCCCGGGACCATCGCACTAGGTTCTTC. This sequence encodes CASSNPRDHRTRFF.

The V call is TRBV5-1, the J call TRBJ1-3; weak D call: TRBD1 (5 bases). The CDR3 has 14 amino acids. V was trimmed by 5 bases and J by 2 bases, leaving 11 bases between them. In germline, CDR1 is SGHRS, CDR2 YFSETQ. The CDR3 bases are TGCGCCAGCAGAGGGACGGGCGCTGGAAACACCATATATTTT. Protein sequence: CASRGTGAGNTIYF.

This sequence joins TRBV7-3 and TRBJ2-1; 8 positions match TRBD2. The germline V gene encodes CDR1 SGHTA and CDR2 FQGTGA. The CDR3 sequence is 16 residues long. With 5 bases clipped from V and 1 base from J, the junction kept 7 bases outside the gene matches. The CDR3 sequence is CASSPNGLASYNEQFF. The CDR3 DNA reads as TGTGCCAGCAGCCCAAACGGACTAGCTTCCTACAATGAGCAGTTCTTC.

The count of this clone is one. The J gene is TRBJ1-2, the V gene TRBV5-5; D gene uncertain. Germline V CDR1 and CDR2: SGHKS, YYEKEE (reference sequence). Trimming removed 2 bases from V and 0 bases from J, with 8 bases in between. This CDR3 has 14 amino acids. The CDR3 bases are TGTGCCAGCAGCTTTGGAGCCTCTAACTATGGCTACACCTTC. Its translation: CASSFGASNYGYTF.